The 23 T cell receptor beta chains reported below all come from one sample, sequenced in a study of molecular identifiers for immune sequencing clone quantification. Each CDR3 protein is one row after TCRdb ran MiXCR on the PCR reads. The table has over 65,000 distinct CDR3 sequences, approximately 23% seen once. The sample comprised naive CD8+ T cells from blood, with Jurkat cell RNA spiked in. Subset defined: FACS-sorted CD8+CD4-CCR7+CD45RA+ naive T cells. All receptors come from a human donor in good health. Some libraries in this study had Jurkat cell RNA spiked in.

The chain has TRBV9 and TRBJ1-1, with no clear D. With 0 bases removed from V and 0 bases from J, the gap between germline ends came to 3 bases. This CDR3 has 13 amino acids. Germline V CDR1 and CDR2: SGDLS, YYNGEE. The CDR3 DNA reads as TGTGCCAGCAGCGTAGTGATGAACACTGAAGCTTTCTTT. It yields the protein CASSVVMNTEAFF. Full variable domain (rest looked up from reference TRBV9 and TRBJ1-1): DSGVTQTPKHLITATGQRVTLRCSPRSGDLSVYWYQQSLDQGLQFLIQYYNGEERAKGNILERFSAQQFPDLHSELNLSSLELGDSALYFCASSVVMNTEAFFGQGTRLTVV.

In this sample, this clonotype turned up many times. The CDR3 region is CASSYSSHSSYEQYF. The CDR3 DNA reads as TGTGCCAGCAGTTACTCTTCCCACAGCTCCTACGAGCAGTACTTC. This chain links TRBV6-5 with TRBJ2-7, with D hard to call. In germline, CDR1 is MNHEY, CDR2 SVGAGI. This CDR3 comprises 15 residues. The V and J ends lost 0 bases and 0 bases respectively, with 9 bases between them.

This clonotype was observed at least ten times. The V and J genes are TRBV27 and TRBJ2-3, with D maybe TRBD2 (5 bases). CDR3 size: 15 residues. The germline V gene has CDR1 MNHEY and CDR2 SMNVEV (reference sequence). V dropped 1 base and J dropped 2 bases, with 10 bases sitting between them. The CDR3 DNA reads as TGTGCCAGCAGTTTATATCTAGCTTACACAGATACGCAGTATTTT. Protein: CASSLYLAYTDTQYF.

This clonotype was found many times. The chain couples TRBV28 to TRBJ2-3; TRBD1 or TRBD2 may be the D gene (5 bases each). V lost 5 bases to trimming and J lost 4 bases, with 16 bases between them. The CDR3 is 15 amino acids. Germline V CDR1 and CDR2: MDHEN, SYDVKM. This CDR3 is CASSPGTVGADTQYF. CDR3 nucleotide sequence: TGTGCCAGCAGTCCCGGGACGGTGGGCGCAGATACGCAGTATTTT.

J is TRBJ2-1 and V is TRBV19; D unclear. CDR3 length: 15 amino acids. V lost 3 bases and J lost 8, with 17 bases in between. Per germline, CDR1 LNHDA and CDR2 SQIVND (reference sequence). CDR3 protein: CASSIGLGRVYEQFF. CDR3 nucleotide sequence: TGTGCCAGTAGTATCGGGCTCGGTAGGGTCTATGAGCAGTTCTTC.

As regards this clonotype: A clone one base away is much larger, so this may be a read error. The V and J genes are TRBV27 and TRBJ2-3, with TRBD2 as a possible D gene (5 bases). The germline V gene has CDR1 MNHEY and CDR2 SMNVEV (reference sequence). The CDR3 runs 15 residues. The CDR3 DNA is TGTGCCAGCAGTTTATCGGCCGGAGGCACAGATGCGCAGTATTTT. Translated, it gives CASSLSAGGTDAQYF.

CDR3 DNA: TGTGCCAGCAGTTTTTGGGGGCGCCTAGCCAAAAACATTCAGTACTTC. Amino acids: CASSFWGRLAKNIQYF. This chain connects TRBV12-3 or TRBV12-4 to TRBJ2-4, with D tentatively TRBD1 (6 bases). CDR3 length equals 16 residues. Trimming removed 3 bases from V and 0 bases from J, with 12 bases in between.

With regard to this clonotype: The CDR3 ends on some other residue instead of the conserved phenylalanine or tryptophan, so this is likely a read error. The CDR3 protein is CASRQSGRDNEQFY. CDR3 bases: TGTGCCAGCAGACAATCGGGAAGGGACAATGAGCAGTTCTAC. The genes are TRBV6-2 or TRBV6-3 and TRBJ2-1; weak D call: TRBD2 (5 bases). Germline CDR1 reads MNHEY; CDR2 reads SVGEGT. Trimming cost V 6 bases and J 5 bases, with 14 bases left between them. The CDR3 consists of 14 residues.

This clonotype was counted many times. The rearrangement joins TRBV20-1 to TRBJ2-5; D not certain. CDR3 size: 15 residues. The germline V and J ends were trimmed by 3 bases and 2 bases, with 16 bases remaining between them. From germline, CDR1 is DFQATT and CDR2 SNEGSKA (reference sequence). The CDR3 DNA reads TGCAGTGCTAGCGAGCATTCGAGAGTTCAAGAGACCCAGTACTTC. Its translation: CSASEHSRVQETQYF.

Comment on this clonotype: With a much larger clone just one base away, this may be a read error. The chain employs TRBV6-2 or TRBV6-3 and TRBJ2-3; D tentatively reads TRBD1 or TRBD2 (5 bases each). Germline CDR1 is MNHEY and CDR2 is SVGEGT. The CDR3 consists of 15 residues. Trimming pared 7 bases from V and 4 bases from J, leaving 18 bases between. The chain's CDR3 is CASTYGAQVADTQYF. The CDR3 nucleotides are TGTGCCAGCACCTACGGGGCCCAGGTGGCAGATACGCAGTATTTT.

This clonotype came up many times. The chain couples TRBV20-1 to TRBJ2-3; D might be TRBD1 (6 bases). Germline V gives CDR1 DFQATT, CDR2 SNEGSKA (reference sequence). V was cut by 5 bases and J by 0 bases, with 21 bases left in between. This CDR3 is built from 17 residues. Written as DNA, the CDR3 is TGCAGTGCTTGCACACCGGACAGATTGTCTAGCACAGATACGCAGTATTTT. Its protein is CSACTPDRLSSTDTQYF.

The table lists this clonotype with many counts. The chain carries TRBV6-5 and TRBJ1-1; tentatively, D is TRBD1 (5 bases). Germline values: CDR1 MNHEY, CDR2 SVGAGI. Trimming stripped 0 bases from V and 4 bases from J, with 6 bases between. The CDR3 consists of 13 residues. CDR3 sequence (DNA): TGTGCCAGCAGTTACTCGGGGCTCACTGAAGCTTTCTTT. It codes for CASSYSGLTEAFF.

The sample holds a few counts of this clonotype. This sequence joins TRBV5-1 and TRBJ2-1; no firm D call. CDR3 size: 16 residues. Germline V CDR1 and CDR2: SGHRS, YFSETQ. Trimming pared 4 bases from V and 0 bases from J, leaving 14 bases between. The CDR3 is CASSPPRSSSYNEQFF. The CDR3 DNA reads TGCGCCAGCAGCCCCCCAAGATCTAGCTCCTACAATGAGCAGTTCTTC.

Note on this clonotype: This may be a read error: a much more frequent sequence differs by one nucleotide. The chain links TRBV28 to TRBJ2-5; perhaps TRBD1 as D (5 bases). Trimming pared 6 bases from V and 0 bases from J, leaving 11 bases between. Germline loops: CDR1 MDHEN, CDR2 SYDVKM. The length of the CDR3 is 14 residues. CDR3 protein: CASREIGDQETQYF. Here the CDR3 DNA reads TGTGCCAGCAGAGAGATAGGGGACCAAGAGACCCAGTACTTC.

Only a few counts were recorded for this clonotype. V is TRBV5-6 and J is TRBJ2-1, with TRBD2 identical over 7 bases. The CDR3 runs to 16 residues. The V gene end was trimmed by 0 bases and the J gene end by 1 base; junction bases not matched to a gene: 4. From germline, CDR1 is SGHDT and CDR2 YYEEEE. The CDR3 reads CASSLAVSGSYNEQFF. DNA for the CDR3: TGTGCCAGCAGCTTGGCCGTTAGCGGGTCCTACAATGAGCAGTTCTTC.

This clonotype was seen a handful of times. The V call is TRBV14, the J call TRBJ2-5; the D gene is possibly TRBD2 (5 bases). This CDR3 has 14 residues. The V end lost 2 bases, the J end lost 5 bases, and 12 bases lay between the germline ends. Germline V gene lookup returns CDR1 SGHDN and CDR2 FVKESK. CDR3 amino acids: CASSQSIRGETQYF. CDR3 nucleotide sequence: TGTGCCAGCAGCCAATCTATCAGAGGGGAGACCCAGTACTTC.

Remarks on this clonotype: This may stem from a read error, because a much larger clone lies one nucleotide away. This is likely a read error, given that the CDR3 carries no conserved phenylalanine or tryptophan at its end. The chain joins TRBV28 to TRBJ2-7; 8 bases are shared with TRBD2. Germline CDR1 reads MDHEN; CDR2 reads SYDVKM. Losses at the gene ends were 5 bases for V and 5 bases for J; bases not matched to a gene: 8. The CDR3 runs to 14 residues. The CDR3 DNA follows: TGTGCCAGCAGTCTGCGGGGGGTGGACGACGAGCAGTACCTC. Translating gives CASSLRGVDDEQYL.

This clonotype was recorded at least ten times. V is TRBV4-1 and J is TRBJ2-2; 7 positions match TRBD1. V lost 0 bases to trimming and J lost 7 bases; unmatched junction nucleotides: 5. Germline V gives CDR1 MGHRA, CDR2 YSYEKL. CDR3 size: 15 residues. The CDR3 here is CASSQDGTALGELFF. The CDR3, as DNA: TGCGCCAGCAGCCAAGACGGGACAGCTCTCGGGGAGCTGTTTTTT.

This clonotype appeared a few times. The rearrangement joins TRBV4-3 to TRBJ2-2; D is unclear. The CDR3 consists of 16 residues. In germline, CDR1 is LGHNA, CDR2 YSLEER. Trimming took off 1 base at V and 2 bases at J, with 11 bases between the two ends. The CDR3 coding sequence is TGCGCCAGCAGCCAAGGGCGCACGGTCAACACCGGGGAGCTGTTTTTT. It specifies CASSQGRTVNTGELFF.

This clonotype was seen only a few times. The chain couples TRBV6-1 to TRBJ1-4; D may be TRBD1 (5 bases). The CDR3 totals 14 residues. V lost 2 bases and J lost 8, with 12 bases in between. Germline V lookup: CDR1 MNHNS, CDR2 SASEGT. CDR3 amino acids: CASSEWGSPEKLFF. The DNA of the CDR3 is TGTGCCAGCAGTGAATGGGGCTCGCCGGAAAAACTGTTTTTT.

Ten or more counts support this clonotype. The V call is TRBV6-5, the J call TRBJ2-7; possibly TRBD2 for D (5 bases). V lost 2 bases to trimming and J lost 6 bases, with 5 bases between them. CDR1 and CDR2 (germline): MNHEY, SVGAGI. CDR3 length equals 11 residues. The CDR3 nucleotides are TGTGCCAGCAGTTACGGAGGCGAGCAGTACTTC. Amino acid sequence: CASSYGGEQYF.

The sample holds a few counts of this clonotype. The chain is built from TRBV13 and TRBJ2-5; TRBD2 agrees at 10 bases. Germline lookup yields CDR1 PRHDT and CDR2 FYEKMQ (reference sequence). The CDR3 spans 14 residues. J gave up 1 base and V 7 bases, and 3 bases lay outside the gene matches. The CDR3 DNA reads TGTGCCAGCAAAGGGACTAGCGTCCAAGAGACCCAGTACTTC. Translated: CASKGTSVQETQYF.

The table lists this clonotype with a few counts. V is TRBV7-9 and J is TRBJ1-6; D possibly corresponds to TRBD1 (5 bases). Germline CDR1 and CDR2: SEHNR and FQNEAQ (reference sequence). Trimming shortened V by 1 base and J by 0 bases, and 10 bases separated the two germline ends. The CDR3 is 17 amino acids. The CDR3 sequence: CASSLEGESSYNSPLHF. Written as DNA, the CDR3 is TGTGCCAGCAGCTTAGAAGGGGAAAGCTCCTATAATTCACCCCTCCACTTT.